This is a list of T cell receptor beta chains from one sample in a study of blood T cell repertoires in COVID-19. Method: immunoSEQ multiplex PCR; TCRdb's copy keeps in-frame clones and lacks some. The sample holds about 66,000 clones, about 88% seen once. The sequencing sample was made of peripheral blood. The origin of the receptors is a man in his 70s with acute or convalescent COVID-19. CDR3s include the opening cysteine and the closing phenylalanine or tryptophan. Each record gives: clone size, J gene, D gene, V gene, CDR3 DNA, CDR3 protein. A D gene is named only where the DNA matches it firmly. Clone size is stated in some rows and not others, as once, few, many or a class when expanded.

abundance: -; j_gene: TRBJ1-1; d_gene: -; v_gene: TRBV7-9; CDR3nt: TGTGCCAGCAGCTCAGAGAACACTGAAGCTTTCTTT; CDR3aa: CASSSENTEAFF
abundance: medium-sized; j_gene: TRBJ2-5; d_gene: TRBD1; v_gene: TRBV2; CDR3nt: TGTGCCAGCACCATGAAAGGGACAGGGAAGGCCCAAGAGACCCAGTACTTC; CDR3aa: CASTMKGTGKAQETQYF
abundance: -; j_gene: TRBJ1-1; d_gene: TRBD1; v_gene: TRBV18; CDR3nt: TGTGCCAGCTCACCACAAGGGACAGGGGGACTGAACACTGAAGCTTTCTTT; CDR3aa: CASSPQGTGGLNTEAFF
abundance: -; j_gene: TRBJ2-1; d_gene: TRBD1; v_gene: TRBV7-2; CDR3nt: TGTGCCAGCAGCTTGGGAGGGACAGGGGCTTACAATGAGCAGTTCTTC; CDR3aa: CASSLGGTGAYNEQFF
abundance: once; j_gene: TRBJ1-4; d_gene: -; v_gene: TRBV4-1; CDR3nt: TGCGCCAGCAGCCACTTTCTGAGAGGTTCAGGGTTGGTCGAAAAACTGTTTTTT; CDR3aa: CASSHFLRGSGLVEKLFF
abundance: -; j_gene: TRBJ1-3; d_gene: -; v_gene: TRBV13; CDR3nt: TGTGCCAGCAGCCCAGACAGGAGCTCTGGAAACACCATATATTTT; CDR3aa: CASSPDRSSGNTIYF
abundance: -; j_gene: TRBJ2-2; d_gene: -; v_gene: TRBV19; CDR3nt: TGTGCCAGTAGTATGCGGAATCTGGACACCGGGGAGCTGTTTTTT; CDR3aa: CASSMRNLDTGELFF
abundance: -; j_gene: TRBJ2-1; d_gene: TRBD2; v_gene: TRBV7-3; CDR3nt: TGTGCCAGCAGCTCGGGACTAGCGGGGGGGCTTACCTACAATGAGCAGTTCTTC; CDR3aa: CASSSGLAGGLTYNEQFF
abundance: -; j_gene: TRBJ2-2; d_gene: TRBD2; v_gene: TRBV9; CDR3nt: TGTGCCAGCAGCGTAGAGCCCGGACTAGCGGGGGCCAAGAACACCGGGGAGCTGTTTTTT; CDR3aa: CASSVEPGLAGAKNTGELFF
abundance: -; j_gene: TRBJ2-1; d_gene: -; v_gene: TRBV6-1; CDR3nt: TGTGCCAGCAGTGACCGGGACTCCAAAGACAATGAGCAGTTCTTC; CDR3aa: CASSDRDSKDNEQFF
abundance: -; j_gene: TRBJ2-3; d_gene: TRBD1; v_gene: TRBV7-3; CDR3nt: TGTGCCAGCAGCCCACTTGCCGGGACAGGGCCCCCAGATACGCAGTATTTT; CDR3aa: CASSPLAGTGPPDTQYF
abundance: -; j_gene: TRBJ2-7; d_gene: TRBD2; v_gene: TRBV5-1; CDR3nt: TGCGCCAGCAGCTTAATTAGCGGGGCGGCCTCCTACGAGCAGTACTTC; CDR3aa: CASSLISGAASYEQYF
abundance: -; j_gene: TRBJ1-1; d_gene: -; v_gene: TRBV4-2; CDR3nt: TGTGCCAGCAGCCAAGTCCGGGACACTGAAGCTTTCTTT; CDR3aa: CASSQVRDTEAFF
abundance: -; j_gene: TRBJ2-2; d_gene: -; v_gene: TRBV19; CDR3nt: TGTGCCAGTAGTCCCAGGTTGTCTATTGCCGGGGAGCTGTTTTTT; CDR3aa: CASSPRLSIAGELFF
abundance: once; j_gene: TRBJ2-2; d_gene: TRBD1; v_gene: TRBV7-8; CDR3nt: TGTGCCAGCAGCCCACAGGGGGGGGAGCTGTTTTTT; CDR3aa: CASSPQGGELFF
abundance: -; j_gene: TRBJ2-7; d_gene: TRBD1; v_gene: TRBV14; CDR3nt: TGTGCCAGCAGCTACGTGATACAGGGGATGCAGTACTTC; CDR3aa: CASSYVIQGMQYF
abundance: few; j_gene: TRBJ1-2; d_gene: TRBD1; v_gene: TRBV4-1; CDR3nt: TGCGCCAGCACCGGAACAGGGGGCGCATCTGGCTACACCTTC; CDR3aa: CASTGTGGASGYTF
abundance: -; j_gene: TRBJ2-3; d_gene: TRBD2; v_gene: TRBV2; CDR3nt: TGTGCCAGCAAGGAGCGGGGGCGAAGCACAGATACGCAGTATTTT; CDR3aa: CASKERGRSTDTQYF
abundance: -; j_gene: TRBJ1-1; d_gene: -; v_gene: TRBV18; CDR3nt: TGTGCCAGCTCACCACCATACCCAGACACTGAAGCTTTCTTT; CDR3aa: CASSPPYPDTEAFF
abundance: -; j_gene: TRBJ1-6; d_gene: TRBD1; v_gene: TRBV3-1/TRBV3-2; CDR3nt: TGTGCCAGCAGCATATCCGGGACAGGGAATTCACCCCTCCACTTT; CDR3aa: CASSISGTGNSPLHF
abundance: -; j_gene: TRBJ2-3; d_gene: -; v_gene: TRBV6-2/TRBV6-3; CDR3nt: TGTGCCAGCAGTGCCCGTGGAGGGGGGGGCACAGATACGCAGTATTTT; CDR3aa: CASSARGGGGTDTQYF
abundance: -; j_gene: TRBJ1-6; d_gene: -; v_gene: TRBV14; CDR3nt: TGTGCCAGCAGCCAAGATTGGGGTGCAGGGGCCAATTCACCCCTCCACTTT; CDR3aa: CASSQDWGAGANSPLHF
abundance: -; j_gene: TRBJ2-2; d_gene: TRBD1; v_gene: TRBV2; CDR3nt: TGTGCCAGCAGAGCCGGGACAGGGGCCAGCGGGGAGCTGTTTTTT; CDR3aa: CASRAGTGASGELFF
abundance: -; j_gene: TRBJ2-2; d_gene: -; v_gene: TRBV2; CDR3nt: TGTGCCAGCAGTGAAGGGTCTTCGACGACAGATAACACCGGGGAGCTGTTTTTT; CDR3aa: CASSEGSSTTDNTGELFF
abundance: once; j_gene: TRBJ2-2; d_gene: -; v_gene: TRBV13; CDR3nt: TGTGCCAGCAGCTTACCAGGGAACACCGGGGAGCTGTTTTTT; CDR3aa: CASSLPGNTGELFF
abundance: few; j_gene: TRBJ1-1; d_gene: TRBD1; v_gene: TRBV30; CDR3nt: TGTGCCTGGAACCCACAGGGGAGGAACACTGAAGCTTTCTTT; CDR3aa: CAWNPQGRNTEAFF
abundance: once; j_gene: TRBJ1-6; d_gene: -; v_gene: TRBV29-1; CDR3nt: TGCAGCGTTGCTGATGCTTCCCATGGCCCCCTCCACTTT; CDR3aa: CSVADASHGPLHF
abundance: -; j_gene: TRBJ1-3; d_gene: -; v_gene: TRBV7-9; CDR3nt: TGTGCCAGCAGCCGGGACTTTGCGGGAAACACCATATATTTT; CDR3aa: CASSRDFAGNTIYF
abundance: -; j_gene: TRBJ2-7; d_gene: -; v_gene: TRBV12-3/TRBV12-4; CDR3nt: TGTGCCAGCAGAGGACGGGGGTACGGGCAGTACTTC; CDR3aa: CASRGRGYGQYF
abundance: -; j_gene: TRBJ1-1; d_gene: TRBD1; v_gene: TRBV14; CDR3nt: TGTGCCAGCAGCCAAGACCCCTCGAGGACAGGGGAACATCAACAGACTGAAGCTTTCTTT; CDR3aa: CASSQDPSRTGEHQQTEAFF
abundance: medium-sized; j_gene: TRBJ2-2; d_gene: TRBD2; v_gene: TRBV6-6; CDR3nt: TGTGCCAGCAGGCAACTAGCGGGGGCCGGGGAGCTGTTTTTT; CDR3aa: CASRQLAGAGELFF
abundance: -; j_gene: TRBJ2-7; d_gene: TRBD1; v_gene: TRBV5-4; CDR3nt: TGTGCCAGCAGCTACGCAGGGGGCTCCTACGAGCAGTACTTC; CDR3aa: CASSYAGGSYEQYF
abundance: -; j_gene: TRBJ1-1; d_gene: TRBD1; v_gene: TRBV7-9; CDR3nt: TGTGCCAGCAGCCCGACAGGGAAAAACACTGAAGCTTTCTTT; CDR3aa: CASSPTGKNTEAFF
abundance: -; j_gene: TRBJ2-4; d_gene: TRBD2; v_gene: TRBV19; CDR3nt: TGTGCCAGTAGTATAGTAGCGGGGGAGGTTTTAGCCAAAAACATTCAGTACTTC; CDR3aa: CASSIVAGEVLAKNIQYF
abundance: -; j_gene: TRBJ1-5; d_gene: -; v_gene: TRBV6-2/TRBV6-3; CDR3nt: TGTGCCAGCAGTTACTCCTTGAGGGAAAAGGGTCAGCCCCAGCATTTT; CDR3aa: CASSYSLREKGQPQHF
abundance: -; j_gene: TRBJ2-1; d_gene: -; v_gene: TRBV14; CDR3nt: TGTGCCAGCAGCCAGGGACTGGTTGGTGAGCAGTTCTTC; CDR3aa: CASSQGLVGEQFF
abundance: -; j_gene: TRBJ2-3; d_gene: TRBD2; v_gene: TRBV29-1; CDR3nt: TGCAGCGTTGAGGAGGGACTAGCGGTCGCAGATACGCAGTATTTT; CDR3aa: CSVEEGLAVADTQYF
abundance: -; j_gene: TRBJ2-2; d_gene: -; v_gene: TRBV7-3; CDR3nt: TGTGCCAGCAGCTTAGGGGCCACCGGGGAGCTGTTTTTT; CDR3aa: CASSLGATGELFF
abundance: -; j_gene: TRBJ1-3; d_gene: -; v_gene: TRBV6-5; CDR3nt: TGTGCCAGCAGCTTAGACGGGACTGGAAACACCATATATTTT; CDR3aa: CASSLDGTGNTIYF
abundance: -; j_gene: TRBJ2-1; d_gene: TRBD1; v_gene: TRBV4-1; CDR3nt: TGCGCCAGCAGCCTGGGACAGGGTATCGGGGGTGAGCAGTTCTTC; CDR3aa: CASSLGQGIGGEQFF
abundance: -; j_gene: TRBJ2-3; d_gene: TRBD1; v_gene: TRBV5-1; CDR3nt: TGCGCCAGCAGCTACCGACAGGGGGGGACAGATACGCAGTATTTT; CDR3aa: CASSYRQGGTDTQYF
abundance: -; j_gene: TRBJ1-3; d_gene: -; v_gene: TRBV4-3; CDR3nt: TGCGCCAGCAGGCCGGGGGGGTCTGGAAACACCATATATTTT; CDR3aa: CASRPGGSGNTIYF
abundance: -; j_gene: TRBJ1-2; d_gene: TRBD1; v_gene: TRBV9; CDR3nt: TGTGCCAGCAGCGGAGGACAGGGGGCGATCTATGGCTACACCTTC; CDR3aa: CASSGGQGAIYGYTF
abundance: -; j_gene: TRBJ2-2; d_gene: -; v_gene: TRBV3-1/TRBV3-2; CDR3nt: TGTGCCAGCAGTTCACCCGGGGTTGCCGGGGAGCTGTTTTTT; CDR3aa: CASSSPGVAGELFF
abundance: -; j_gene: TRBJ2-5; d_gene: -; v_gene: TRBV18; CDR3nt: TGTGCCAGCTCACCACCGGCCTCCCCAGAGACCCAGTACTTC; CDR3aa: CASSPPASPETQYF
abundance: -; j_gene: TRBJ2-7; d_gene: -; v_gene: TRBV5-1; CDR3nt: TGCGCCAGCAGCCGTCATCTCGGGGAAGCCTACGAGCAGTACTTC; CDR3aa: CASSRHLGEAYEQYF
abundance: -; j_gene: TRBJ2-7; d_gene: TRBD1; v_gene: TRBV19; CDR3nt: TGTGCCAGTACCCCCCCCGGGACAGGGGGCCACGAGCAGTACTTC; CDR3aa: CASTPPGTGGHEQYF
abundance: once; j_gene: TRBJ1-3; d_gene: -; v_gene: TRBV14; CDR3nt: TGTGCCAGCAGCCCTTCTGGAAACACCATATATTTT; CDR3aa: CASSPSGNTIYF
abundance: -; j_gene: TRBJ2-5; d_gene: -; v_gene: TRBV19; CDR3nt: TGTGCCAGTAGTAGGGGGCGGGCAGAGACCCAGTACTTC; CDR3aa: CASSRGRAETQYF
abundance: once; j_gene: TRBJ2-6; d_gene: TRBD1; v_gene: TRBV19; CDR3nt: TGTGCCAGTATGGGACAGGACTCTGGGGCCAACGTCCTGACTTTC; CDR3aa: CASMGQDSGANVLTF
abundance: once; j_gene: TRBJ1-5; d_gene: -; v_gene: TRBV6-5; CDR3nt: TGTGCCAGCAGCAAAGACAGGTCTAGCAATCAGCCCCAGCATTTT; CDR3aa: CASSKDRSSNQPQHF
abundance: -; j_gene: TRBJ1-3; d_gene: TRBD1; v_gene: TRBV5-4; CDR3nt: TGTGCCAGCAGCTTGAAAGACAGGGGGACTGGAAACACCATATATTTT; CDR3aa: CASSLKDRGTGNTIYF
abundance: -; j_gene: TRBJ1-2; d_gene: TRBD1; v_gene: TRBV5-4; CDR3nt: TGTGCCAGCAGCCCCGGACAGGACTACGCCTATGGCTACACCTTC; CDR3aa: CASSPGQDYAYGYTF
abundance: -; j_gene: TRBJ1-3; d_gene: -; v_gene: TRBV6-5; CDR3nt: TGTGCCAGCAGTTACTCGACTCAGTCCTCTGGAAACACCATATATTTT; CDR3aa: CASSYSTQSSGNTIYF
abundance: -; j_gene: TRBJ2-1; d_gene: TRBD1; v_gene: TRBV19; CDR3nt: TGTGCCAGTAGTATGGACAGGGGGCGCTACAATGAGCAGTTCTTC; CDR3aa: CASSMDRGRYNEQFF